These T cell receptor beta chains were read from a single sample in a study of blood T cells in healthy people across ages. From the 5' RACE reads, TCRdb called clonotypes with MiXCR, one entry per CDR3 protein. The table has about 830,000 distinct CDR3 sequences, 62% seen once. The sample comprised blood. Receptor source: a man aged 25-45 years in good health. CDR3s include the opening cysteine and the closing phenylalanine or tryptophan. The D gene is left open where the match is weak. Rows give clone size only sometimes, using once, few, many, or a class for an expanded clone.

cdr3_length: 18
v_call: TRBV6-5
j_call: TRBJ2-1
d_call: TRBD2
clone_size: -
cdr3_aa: CASSYMASGYGGDNEQFF
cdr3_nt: TGTGCCAGCAGTTATATGGCATCGGGATATGGGGGGGACAATGAGCAGTTCTTC

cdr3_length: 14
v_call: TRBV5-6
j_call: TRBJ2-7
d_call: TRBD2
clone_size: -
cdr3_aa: CASSIGDWEGEQYF
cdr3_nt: TGTGCCAGCAGCATAGGGGACTGGGAGGGCGAGCAGTACTTC

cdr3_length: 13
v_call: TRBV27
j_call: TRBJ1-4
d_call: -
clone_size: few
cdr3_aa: CASSHEVGEKLFF
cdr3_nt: TGTGCCAGCAGCCACGAGGTTGGCGAAAAACTGTTTTTT

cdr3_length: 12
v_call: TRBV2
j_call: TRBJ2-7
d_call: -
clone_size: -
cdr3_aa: CASSENAHEQYF
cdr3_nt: TGTGCCAGCAGTGAAAATGCGCACGAGCAGTACTTC

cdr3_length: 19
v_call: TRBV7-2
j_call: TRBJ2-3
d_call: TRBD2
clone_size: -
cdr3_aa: CASSSRFRRGGDFADTQYF
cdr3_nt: TGTGCCAGCAGCTCCCGGTTTCGGCGGGGGGGCGATTTTGCAGATACGCAGTATTTT

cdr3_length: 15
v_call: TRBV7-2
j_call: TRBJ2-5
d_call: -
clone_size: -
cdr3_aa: CASSFAGASGETQYF
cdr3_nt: TGTGCCAGCAGCTTTGCGGGGGCTTCGGGGGAGACCCAGTACTTC

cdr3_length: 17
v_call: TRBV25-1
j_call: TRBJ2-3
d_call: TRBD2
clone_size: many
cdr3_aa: CASSEQGLAGGTDTQYF
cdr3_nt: TGTGCCAGCAGTGAACAAGGACTAGCGGGGGGTACAGATACGCAGTATTTT

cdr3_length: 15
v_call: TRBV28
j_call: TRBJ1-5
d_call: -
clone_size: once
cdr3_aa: CASSLRGVRDQPQHF
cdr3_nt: TGTGCCAGCAGTTTACGGGGGGTCCGGGACCAGCCCCAGCATTTT

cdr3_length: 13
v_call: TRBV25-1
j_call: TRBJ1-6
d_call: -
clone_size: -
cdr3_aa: CASSVVNNSPLHF
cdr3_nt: TGTGCCAGCAGTGTAGTAAACAATTCACCCCTTCACTTT

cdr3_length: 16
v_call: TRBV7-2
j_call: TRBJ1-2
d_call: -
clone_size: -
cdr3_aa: CASSFGRATAWGGYTF
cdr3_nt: TGTGCCAGCAGCTTTGGACGGGCAACGGCTTGGGGTGGCTACACCTTC

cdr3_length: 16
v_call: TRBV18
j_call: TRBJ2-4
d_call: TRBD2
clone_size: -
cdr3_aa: CASSPVAGGHSNIQYF
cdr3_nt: TGTGCCAGCTCACCAGTTGCGGGGGGGCATTCAAACATTCAGTACTTC

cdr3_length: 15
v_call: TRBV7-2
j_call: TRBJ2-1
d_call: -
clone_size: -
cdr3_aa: CASSRGAGRHYEQFF
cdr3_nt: TGTGCCAGCAGCCGTGGGGCAGGCCGGCACTATGAGCAGTTCTTC

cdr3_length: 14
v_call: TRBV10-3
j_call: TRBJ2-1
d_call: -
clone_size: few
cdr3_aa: CAISSSARFYEQFF
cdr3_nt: TGTGCCATCAGTAGCTCAGCTCGATTTTATGAGCAGTTCTTC

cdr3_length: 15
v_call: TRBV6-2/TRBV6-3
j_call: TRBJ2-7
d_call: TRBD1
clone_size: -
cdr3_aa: CASSPGQVLGYEQYF
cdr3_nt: TGTGCCAGCAGCCCTGGACAGGTACTGGGCTACGAGCAGTACTTC

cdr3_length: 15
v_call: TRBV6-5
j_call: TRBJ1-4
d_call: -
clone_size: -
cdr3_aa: CASSDLGRSNEKLFF
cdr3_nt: TGTGCCAGCAGTGACTTGGGACGGAGTAATGAAAAACTGTTTTTT

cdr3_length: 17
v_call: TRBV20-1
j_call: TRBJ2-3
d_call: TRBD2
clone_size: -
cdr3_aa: CSAALAGTGLPQDTQYF
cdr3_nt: TGCAGTGCTGCACTAGCGGGGACGGGACTCCCCCAAGATACGCAGTATTTT

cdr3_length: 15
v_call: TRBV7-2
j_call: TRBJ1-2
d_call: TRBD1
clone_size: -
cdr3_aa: CASSHPGQGNYGYTF
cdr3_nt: TGTGCCAGCAGTCACCCGGGACAGGGGAACTATGGCTACACCTTC

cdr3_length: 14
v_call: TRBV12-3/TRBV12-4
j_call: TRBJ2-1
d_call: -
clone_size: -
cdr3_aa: CASSRGTGYNEQFF
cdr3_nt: TGTGCCAGCAGTAGAGGTACAGGATACAATGAGCAGTTCTTC

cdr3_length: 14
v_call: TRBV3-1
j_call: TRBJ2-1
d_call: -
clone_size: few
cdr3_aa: CASSQDYPRREQFF
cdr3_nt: TGTGCCAGCAGCCAAGATTATCCAAGGAGGGAGCAGTTCTTC

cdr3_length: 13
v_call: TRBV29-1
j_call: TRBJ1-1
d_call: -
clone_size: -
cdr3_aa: CSVTRQTNTEAFF
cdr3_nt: TGCAGCGTTACGCGACAGACGAACACTGAAGCTTTCTTT

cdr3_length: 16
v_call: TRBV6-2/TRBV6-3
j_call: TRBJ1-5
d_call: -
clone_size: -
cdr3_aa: CASSPSVGTLNQPQHF
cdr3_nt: TGTGCCAGCAGCCCGAGCGTTGGGACCTTAAATCAGCCCCAGCATTTT

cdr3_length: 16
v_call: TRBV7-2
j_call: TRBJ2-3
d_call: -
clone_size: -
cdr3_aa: CASSLRGVLEGDTQYF
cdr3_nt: TGTGCCAGCAGCTTACGAGGGGTCCTTGAGGGAGATACGCAGTATTTT

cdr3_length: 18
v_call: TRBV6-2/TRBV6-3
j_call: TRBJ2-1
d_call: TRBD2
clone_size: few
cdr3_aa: CASSRHRLAGGPANEQFF
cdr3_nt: TGTGCCAGCAGTCGACATCGACTAGCGGGGGGGCCGGCCAATGAGCAGTTCTTC

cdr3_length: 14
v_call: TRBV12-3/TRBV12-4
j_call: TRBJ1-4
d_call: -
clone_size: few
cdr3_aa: CASSFSATNEKLFF
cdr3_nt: TGTGCCAGCAGTTTTTCTGCAACTAATGAAAAACTGTTTTTT

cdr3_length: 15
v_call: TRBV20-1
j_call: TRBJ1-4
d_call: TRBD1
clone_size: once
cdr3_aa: CSASHDQGVNEKLFF
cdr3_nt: TGCAGTGCTAGTCACGACCAGGGGGTGAACGAAAAGCTGTTTTTT

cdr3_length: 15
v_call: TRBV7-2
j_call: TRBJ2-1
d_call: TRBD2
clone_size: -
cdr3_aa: CASSPGAGAYNEQFF
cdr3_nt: TGTGCCAGCAGCCCAGGCGCGGGGGCCTACAATGAGCAGTTCTTC

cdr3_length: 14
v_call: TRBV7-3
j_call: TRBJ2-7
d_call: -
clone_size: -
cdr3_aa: CASSLAGMGYEQYF
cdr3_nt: TGTGCCAGCAGCTTAGCGGGCATGGGCTACGAGCAGTACTTC

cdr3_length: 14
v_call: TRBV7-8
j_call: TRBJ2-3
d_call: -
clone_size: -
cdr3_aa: CASSSRRLPDTQYF
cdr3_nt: TGTGCCAGCAGCTCCCGTAGGCTGCCAGATACGCAGTATTTT

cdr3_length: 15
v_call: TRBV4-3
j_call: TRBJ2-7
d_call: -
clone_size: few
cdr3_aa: CASSQERNRAGEQYF
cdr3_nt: TGCGCCAGCAGCCAAGAGAGGAACAGGGCTGGCGAGCAGTACTTC